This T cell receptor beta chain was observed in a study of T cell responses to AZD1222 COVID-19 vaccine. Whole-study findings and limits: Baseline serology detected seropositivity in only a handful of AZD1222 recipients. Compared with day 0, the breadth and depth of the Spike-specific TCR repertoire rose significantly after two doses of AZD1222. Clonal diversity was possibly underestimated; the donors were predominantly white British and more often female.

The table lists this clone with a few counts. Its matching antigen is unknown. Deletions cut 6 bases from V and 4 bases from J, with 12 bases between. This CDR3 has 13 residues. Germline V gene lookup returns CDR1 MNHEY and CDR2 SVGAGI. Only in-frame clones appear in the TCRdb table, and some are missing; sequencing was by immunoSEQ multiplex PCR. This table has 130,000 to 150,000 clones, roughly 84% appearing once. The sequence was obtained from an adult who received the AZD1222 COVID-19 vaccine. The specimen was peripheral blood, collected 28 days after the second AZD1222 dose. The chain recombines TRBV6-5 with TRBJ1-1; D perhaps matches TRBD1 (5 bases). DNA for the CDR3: TGTGCCAGCAGAGGGACCGAGGGCACTGAAGCTTTCTTT. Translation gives CASRGTEGTEAFF.